This TCR beta chain was captured in a study of beta chain features in type 1 diabetes. Every donor had blood drawn once into heparin, roughly 120 mL on average. Study results and caveats: PCR might pick shorter templates more often, in the same way for patients and controls. Type 1 diabetes patients showed fewer insertions and more deletions at VDJ junctions.

TCRB transcripts that were expressed got sequenced, as all of the isolated RNA had been reverse transcribed. Several million reads was the average for naive, central memory and regulatory T cell samples. Here immunoSEQ multiplex PCR was the method, and the copy in TCRdb shows in-frame clones only, minus some. The sample has over 500,000 clones, around 15% seen once; the top ten hold 0.09% to 0.095%. In this sample, this clone turned up a few times. The target antigen is unknown. Germline V gene lookup returns CDR1 SEHNR and CDR2 FQNEAQ (reference sequence). The germline V and J ends were trimmed by 4 bases and 0 bases, with 3 bases remaining between them. The CDR3 runs 12 residues.

This TCR was sampled from a man aged 18 to 30 in good health. This sequence joins TRBV7-9 and TRBJ1-2; D ambiguous. Specimen: naive CD4+ T cells from blood. The CDR3 reads CASSSTNYGYTF. CDR3 DNA: TGTGCCAGCAGCTCCACTAACTATGGCTACACCTTC. The variable domain in full, completed from reference TRBV7-9 and TRBJ1-2, reads DTGVSQNPRHKITKRGQNVTFRCDPISEHNRLYWYRQTLGQGPEFLTYFQNEAQLEKSRLLSDRFSAERPKGSFSTLEIQRTEQGDSAMYLCASSSTNYGYTFGSGTRLTVV.